This T cell receptor beta chain was retrieved from a study of OX40 agonist ivuxolimab in advanced cancers. V dropped 8 bases and J dropped 6 bases, with 20 bases sitting between them. The germline gives CDR1 LNHDA, CDR2 SQIVND (reference sequence). This CDR3 is built from 14 residues. General observations from the study: Nonresponders, in some cases, also had low normalized T-cell clonal expansion. Among the least clonally expanded were partial responders at 0.1-3.0 mg/kg.

The assay was immunoSEQ multiplex PCR, and TCRdb's table has in-frame clones only and misses some. The sample consists of more than 25,000 clones, roughly 83% of them appearing once. Autoimmune disease history or systemic immunosuppression barred patients. Samples of blood were obtained at baseline, on cycle 4 day 1, and on cycle 7 day 1. With respect to this clone: Its antigen remains unidentified.

The receptor's source is an adult with an advanced solid tumor such as melanoma, head and neck, liver or kidney cancer. The J gene is TRBJ2-7, the V gene TRBV19, with D perhaps matching TRBD1 (6 bases). This sample comprised CD4+ or CD8+ T cells sorted from blood, obtained in a trial of the OX40 agonist ivuxolimab. DNA for the CDR3: TGTGCCAGTGCGGTCGGGCAGGGGATCCGCGAGCAGTACTTC. Translation gives CASAVGQGIREQYF.